A single sample is the source of the 2 T cell receptor beta chains below, sequenced in a study of vaccination effects on CD4 cells after COVID-19. With the ViraFEST assay, the study expanded antigen-specific CD4+ T cells using viral peptide pools, then sequenced them. The culture ran for around nine days, and then CD4+ T cells were isolated. The cohort was immunized with two doses of either the BNT162b2 or mRNA-1273 vaccine. TCRdb's table, derived via immunoSEQ multiplex PCR, lists solely in-frame clones and lacks some. This table holds approximately 17,000 clones, 55% to 75% found once. For these receptors, no antigen is known. The sequenced sample was CD4+ T cells from PBMCs cultured with SARS-CoV-2 spike peptides, obtained after COVID-19 vaccination. The receptors derive from a human donor who received a COVID-19 vaccine.

J is TRBJ2-1 and V is TRBV29-1; a possible D gene is TRBD2 (5 bases). Germline V lookup: CDR1 SQVTM, CDR2 ANQGSEA. The length of the CDR3 is 11 residues. V lost 7 bases and J 4 bases, leaving 8 bases between the germline ends. Here the CDR3 reads CSGRLYNEQFF. DNA for the CDR3: TGCAGCGGCCGACTATACAATGAGCAGTTCTTC.

The chain employs TRBV6-5 and TRBJ1-3; the D is unclear. Germline assignment: CDR1 MNHEY and CDR2 SVGAGI. Trimming took 6 bases from V and 0 from J, leaving 12 bases between them. There are 15 residues in the CDR3. CDR3: CASSQLLYSGNTIYF. CDR3 nucleotides: TGTGCCAGCAGCCAGCTACTATACTCTGGAAACACCATATATTTT.